This TCR beta chain was sequenced in a study of post-analysis software for immune sequencing data. Study as a whole: Recorded subtypes: relapsing-remitting, secondary progressive, progressive-relapsing; some patients unannotated. Regarding the study as a whole: Multiple sclerosis patients showed significantly lower normalized Chao1 diversity than controls did. With TRBV5-6, TRBV5-1 and TRBV20-1 included, five TRBV segments were more frequent in patients than in controls.

With regard to this clonotype: Its antigen remains unidentified.

Tagging with unique molecular identifiers was a feature of the TCR beta cDNA libraries. Each batch of roughly 1 to 11 million T cells produced hundreds of thousands of cDNA molecules. TCRdb re-called the PCR reads with MiXCR, one entry per CDR3 protein. The repertoire holds about 760,000 distinct CDR3 sequences, less than 35% seen once, with roughly 0.57% in the top ten. Germline-derived CDR1 and CDR2 are KGHSH and LQKENI. This CDR3 spans 16 amino acids. Sample: blood. The rearrangement uses TRBV18 and TRBJ2-5, with TRBD2 identical over 8 bases. The J call is uncertain, as TRBJ2-7 better fits the DNA end. The TCR comes from a girl aged 10 to 17 with multiple sclerosis. CDR3: CASSAQGREVTYEQYF. For the CDR3, the DNA is TGTGCCAGCTCGGCCCAGGGGCGGGAGGTAACCTACGAGCAGTACTTC.